The source of this TCR beta chain is a study of OX40 agonist ivuxolimab in advanced cancers. In terms of the full investigation: Ivuxolimab was a fully human IgG2 agonistic monoclonal antibody targeting the costimulatory receptor OX40 (CD134). Intravenous ivuxolimab was administered to patients every 2 weeks at six dose levels: 0.01, 0.1, 0.3, 1.5, 3 and 10 mg/kg. Of the 50 or so patients in dose escalation, some 20 had hepatocellular carcinoma, about 15 had melanoma, 9 had renal cell carcinoma and 9 had head and neck cancer. In the dose-escalation cohort, 82.7% of patients were male, and the mean age was approximately 60 years, with a range of about 23 to 90. Patients were allowed to have had prior anti-PD-1, anti-PD-L1 or anti-CTLA-4 therapy, and approximately 40% of the dose-escalation patients had been treated with checkpoint inhibitors. Partial responses occurred in three dose-escalation patients: two with cutaneous melanoma and one with hepatocellular carcinoma. Peripheral TCRbeta sequencing aimed to test whether ivuxolimab altered TCR sequence diversity and caused clonal T-cell expansion. The monotherapy dose-escalation portion (N ≈ 52 patients) of the phase I ivuxolimab trial is reported in the paper. The paper as a whole reports these results and caveats: The antigen specificity of the peripheral T cells that underwent clonal expansion was not determined. At doses of 0.1 to 3.0 mg/kg, clonal expansion of both CD4+ and CD8+ T cells in blood was seen between baseline and week 6. Partial responders in the 0.1-3.0 mg/kg groups had among the lowest normalized peripheral clonal expansion, especially among CD8+ T cells. Low levels of normalized T-cell clonal expansion were also seen in some patients who did not respond. On average, CD8+ T cells showed more expanded clones than CD4+ T cells after ivuxolimab.

The CDR3 numbers 16 residues from cysteine through phenylalanine. Just the 48-base CDR3 DNA is kept, in frame starting at base 1. In the germline V gene (reference sequence), CDR1 corresponds to MNHEY and CDR2 to SMNVEV. V is shortened by 2 bases, J by 4 bases, and the region joining them spans 15 bases. The trial excluded patients who had a history of autoimmune disease or who were on systemic immunosuppression. Peripheral blood for TCR sequencing was collected from all dose cohorts at baseline, on cycle 4 day 1, and on cycle 7 day 1. Samples came from an open-label, multicenter, first-in-human phase I dose-escalation trial of ivuxolimab. The trial enrolled adults with locally advanced or metastatic head and neck squamous cell, hepatocellular, melanoma or renal cell carcinoma. Before TCR sequencing, CD4+ T cells and CD8+ T cells were sorted from peripheral blood as separate populations. Genomic DNA was isolated from the sorted cells so that the TCRbeta CDR3 region could be sequenced. The immunoSEQ Assay was used for sequencing of TCRbeta CDR3 regions. TCRdb limited this immuneACCESS table to in-frame rearrangements with V and J called. A share of clones is missing; checked studies link under half to unresolved V genes, and the rest is unexplained. The sample yields some 94,000 clones; more than 85% were counted once. Together, the top ten hold less than 3.5% of the sample.

About this clone: The antigen it recognizes is unknown. No clone much larger than this one lies a single base away; base qualities are absent.

The source material was CD4+ or CD8+ T cells sorted from blood, sampled in a trial of the OX40 agonist ivuxolimab. The rearranged chain carries TRBV27 and TRBJ2-1; TRBD1 could be the D gene, as 6 bases match. This clonotype was sampled from an adult with an advanced solid tumor such as melanoma, head and neck, liver or kidney cancer. In nucleotide form, the sequence is TGTGCCAGCAGTTTAGACCCGGGACAAGGATACAATGAGCAGTTCTTC. Its protein is CASSLDPGQGYNEQFF.